Each of the 7 T cell receptor beta chains below was sequenced from the same sample in a study of blood T cell repertoires in COVID-19. Repertoires were generated with immunoSEQ multiplex PCR, while TCRdb's copy carries only in-frame clones and drops some. There are approximately 300,000 clones in the sample; around 89% occur only once, and roughly 4% lies in the top ten. Sequenced: peripheral blood. Source of these receptors: a woman in her forties or fifties with active or convalescent COVID-19.

The chain has TRBV5-1 and TRBJ2-3, with D possibly matching TRBD2 (6 bases). Trimming took off 4 bases at V and 5 bases at J, with 14 bases between the two ends. CDR3 length equals 14 residues. Germline loops: CDR1 SGHRS, CDR2 YFSETQ. The CDR3 spells CASSMRSGGDTQYF. Here the CDR3 DNA reads TGCGCCAGCAGCATGAGGTCCGGGGGAGATACGCAGTATTTT. Complete variable domain (other parts from reference TRBV5-1 and TRBJ2-3): KAGVTQTPRYLIKTRGQQVTLSCSPISGHRSVSWYQQTPGQGLQFLFEYFSETQRNKGNFPGRFSGRQFSNSRSEMNVSTLELGDSALYLCASSMRSGGDTQYFGPGTRLTVL.

The chain recombines TRBV29-1 with TRBJ2-5, with D maybe TRBD1 (6 bases). This CDR3 is 12 amino acids long. Looked up from germline, CDR1 is SQVTM and CDR2 is ANQGSEA. V gave up 6 bases and J gave up 5 bases, with 13 bases separating them. CDR3 DNA sequence: TGCAGCGTCTCCCCAGGGGTTGAGACCCAGTACTTC. This translates into CSVSPGVETQYF. The variable domain in full, completed from reference TRBV29-1 and TRBJ2-5, reads SAVISQKPSRDICQRGTSLTIQCQVDSQVTMMFWYRQQPGQSLTLIATANQGSEATYESGFVIDKFPISRPNLTFSTLTVSNMSPEDSSIYLCSVSPGVETQYFGPGTRLLVL.

This clone has just a few counts. V usage is TRBV7-2 and J usage is TRBJ2-7; TRBD1 matches at 10 bases. CDR1 SGHTA and CDR2 FQGNSA come from the germline V gene. This CDR3 is 16 amino acids long. V dropped 1 base and J dropped 0; count of bases not matched to a gene: 3. CDR3 residues: CASSLGRDRGSYEQYF. The CDR3 coding sequence is TGTGCCAGCAGCTTAGGACGGGACAGGGGCTCCTACGAGCAGTACTTC.

This clone has only one observation. This chain joins TRBV4-3 and TRBJ1-1; perhaps TRBD1 as D (5 bases). The ends were cut back, 0 bases at V and 2 bases at J, with 13 bases in the middle. The CDR3 spans 16 residues. The germline gives CDR1 LGHNA, CDR2 YSLEER. CDR3 sequence: CASSQETETANTEAFF. The CDR3 coding sequence is TGCGCCAGCAGCCAAGAGACGGAGACAGCCAACACTGAAGCTTTCTTT.

The table lists this clone with a few counts. The chain links TRBV19 to TRBJ1-5; D gene uncertain. The CDR3 extends over 15 amino acids. CDR1 is LNHDA, CDR2 SQIVND, per germline (reference sequence). The ends were cut back, 3 bases at V and 1 base at J, with 10 bases in the middle. The CDR3 coding sequence is TGTGCCAGTAGTATGAAAGAGATCAGCAATCAGCCCCAGCATTTT. Translated: CASSMKEISNQPQHF.

This chain connects TRBV7-9 to TRBJ1-4; TRBD1 matches at 11 bases. The J segment lost 7 bases and the V segment lost 4 bases, leaving 5 bases of the junction unmatched. Germline V gene sequence: CDR1 SEHNR, CDR2 FQNEAQ (reference sequence). The CDR3 consists of 15 residues. The CDR3: CASSSSGTGGEKLFF. In DNA form, the CDR3 reads TGTGCCAGCAGCTCCTCCGGGACAGGGGGTGAAAAACTGTTTTTT.

The chain combines TRBV5-1 with TRBJ2-3, with TRBD2 as a possible D gene (6 bases). V lost 0 bases to trimming and J lost 4 bases, with 18 bases between them. Germline V CDR1 and CDR2: SGHRS, YFSETQ. This CDR3 is built from 17 residues. This CDR3 reads CASSLAGSGGASDTQYF. The CDR3 DNA reads as TGCGCCAGCAGCTTGGCAGGGTCAGGAGGGGCATCAGATACGCAGTATTTT.